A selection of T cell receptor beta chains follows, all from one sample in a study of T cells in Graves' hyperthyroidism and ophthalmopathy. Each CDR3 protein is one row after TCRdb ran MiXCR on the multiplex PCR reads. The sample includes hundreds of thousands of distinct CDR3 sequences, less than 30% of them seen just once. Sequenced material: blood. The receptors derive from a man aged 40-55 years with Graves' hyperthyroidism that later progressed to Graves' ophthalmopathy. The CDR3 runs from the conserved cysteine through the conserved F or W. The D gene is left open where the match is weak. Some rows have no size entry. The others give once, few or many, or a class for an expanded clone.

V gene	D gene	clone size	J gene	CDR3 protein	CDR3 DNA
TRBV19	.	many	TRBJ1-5	CASSMSLNQPQHF	TGTGCCAGTAGTATGAGTCTCAATCAGCCCCAGCATTTT
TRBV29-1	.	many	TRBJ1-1	CSVERGRPPAEAFF	TGCAGCGTTGAACGGGGAAGACCCCCCGCTGAAGCTTTCTTT
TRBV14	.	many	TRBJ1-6	CASSQEWNNSPLHF	TGTGCCAGCAGCCAAGAGTGGAATAATTCACCCCTCCACTTT
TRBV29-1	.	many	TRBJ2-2	CSVDMVNTGELFF	TGCAGCGTTGATATGGTGAACACCGGGGAGCTGTTTTTT
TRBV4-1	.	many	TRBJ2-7	CASSQPLGTGFLNYEQYF	TGCGCCAGCAGCCAGCCTTTGGGCACAGGGTTTTTGAACTACGAGCAGTACTTC
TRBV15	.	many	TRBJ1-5	CATSRDTGTYNHQPQHF	TGTGCCACCAGCAGAGATACCGGGACCTATAACCATCAGCCCCAGCATTTT
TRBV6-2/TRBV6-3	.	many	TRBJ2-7	CASTYSTYSYAEQYF	TGTGCCAGCACTTACAGCACCTACTCGTACGCCGAGCAGTACTTC
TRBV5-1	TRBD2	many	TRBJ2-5	CASSWGTSGSKTQYF	TGCGCCAGCAGCTGGGGGACTAGCGGGAGTAAGACCCAGTACTTC
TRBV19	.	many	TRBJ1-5	CASRQILNQPQHF	TGTGCCAGTAGACAGATCCTCAATCAGCCCCAGCATTTT
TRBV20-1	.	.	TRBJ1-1	CSARDWGNEAFF	TGCAGTGCTAGAGACTGGGGGAATGAAGCTTTCTTT
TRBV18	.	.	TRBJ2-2	CASSPYLGGIDTGELFF	TGTGCCAGCTCACCATATCTAGGGGGAATCGACACCGGGGAGCTGTTTTTT
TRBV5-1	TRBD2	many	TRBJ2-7	CASSSPPRLAGVAGDEQYF	TGCGCCAGCAGCTCACCTCCTCGACTAGCGGGAGTAGCTGGGGACGAGCAGTACTTC
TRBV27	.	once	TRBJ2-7	CASSGGIEQYF	TGTGCCAGCAGTGGAGGCATAGAGCAGTACTTC
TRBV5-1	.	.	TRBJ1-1	CASSFGRNAEAFF	TGCGCCAGCAGCTTTGGCAGGAACGCTGAAGCTTTCTTT
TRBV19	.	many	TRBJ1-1	CASSIGVDTEAFF	TGTGCCAGTAGTATTGGGGTGGACACTGAAGCTTTCTTT
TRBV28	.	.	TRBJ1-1	CASRPAGGMNTEAFF	TGTGCCAGCAGGCCAGCGGGGGGCATGAACACTGAAGCTTTCTTT
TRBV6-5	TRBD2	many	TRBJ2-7	CASKVDSSGRRAYEQYF	TGTGCCAGCAAGGTCGATTCTAGCGGGAGAAGGGCGTACGAGCAGTACTTC
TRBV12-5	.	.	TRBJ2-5	CASGLVLGWGREMSSETQYF	TGTGCTAGTGGTTTGGTACTTGGCTGGGGAAGGGAAATGTCTTCGGAGACCCAGTACTTC
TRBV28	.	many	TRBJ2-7	CASSSRGAGYEQYF	TGTGCCAGCAGTAGCAGGGGTGCGGGCTACGAGCAGTACTTC
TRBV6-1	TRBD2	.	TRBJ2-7	CASSEGLADGYEQYF	TGTGCCAGCAGTGAAGGCCTAGCGGACGGGTACGAGCAGTACTTC
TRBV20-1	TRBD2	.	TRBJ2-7	CSARGVAGANEQYF	TGCAGTGCTAGGGGGGTAGCGGGGGCTAACGAGCAGTACTTC
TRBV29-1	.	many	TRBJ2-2	CSVDGDTGELFF	TGCAGCGTTGACGGGGACACCGGGGAGCTGTTTTTT
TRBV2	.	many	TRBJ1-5	CASSAKNEYQPQHF	TGTGCCAGCAGTGCAAAAAACGAATATCAGCCCCAGCATTTT
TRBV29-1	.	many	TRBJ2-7	CSVSDMRGIREQYF	TGCAGCGTTTCAGATATGAGAGGGATTCGCGAGCAGTACTTC
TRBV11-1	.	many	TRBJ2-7	CASNGPGLTYEQYF	TGTGCCAGCAACGGACCGGGCCTGACCTACGAGCAGTACTTC
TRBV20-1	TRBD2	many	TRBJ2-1	CSASLAGINEQFF	TGCAGTGCCTCCCTAGCGGGAATAAATGAGCAGTTCTTC
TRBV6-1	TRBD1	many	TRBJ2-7	CASRPDRGRTYEQYF	TGTGCCAGCAGACCCGACAGGGGGAGGACCTACGAGCAGTACTTC
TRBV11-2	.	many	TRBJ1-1	CASSLPKKGRNTEAFF	TGTGCCAGCAGCTTACCAAAGAAAGGGCGGAACACTGAAGCTTTCTTT
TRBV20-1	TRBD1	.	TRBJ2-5	CSARAPSGQGAVGSRETQYF	TGCAGTGCTAGAGCCCCGTCGGGACAGGGGGCCGTTGGGAGCCGGGAGACCCAGTACTTC
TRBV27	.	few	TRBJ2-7	CASSHREGDEQYF	TGTGCCAGCAGTCACAGGGAAGGGGACGAGCAGTACTTC
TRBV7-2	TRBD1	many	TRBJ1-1	CASSWTGTTEAFF	TGTGCCAGCAGCTGGACAGGGACGACTGAAGCTTTCTTT
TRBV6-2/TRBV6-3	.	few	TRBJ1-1	CASSYSPAANTEAFF	TGTGCCAGCAGTTACAGTCCGGCGGCGAACACTGAAGCTTTCTTT
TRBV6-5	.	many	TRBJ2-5	CASSYMGPQETQYF	TGTGCCAGCAGTTACATGGGACCACAAGAGACCCAGTACTTC
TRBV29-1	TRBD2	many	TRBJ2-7	CSVVSAGAYEQYF	TGCAGCGTTGTATCGGCGGGAGCCTACGAGCAGTACTTC
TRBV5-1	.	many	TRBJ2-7	CASSPPRDTSYEQYF	TGCGCCAGCAGCCCCCCCCGGGACACCTCCTACGAGCAGTACTTC
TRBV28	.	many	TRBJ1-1	CASRGGTEAFF	TGTGCCAGCAGAGGGGGGACTGAAGCTTTCTTT
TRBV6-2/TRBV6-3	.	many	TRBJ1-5	CGSQADPYRPQHF	TGTGGAAGCCAGGCAGACCCCTATCGGCCCCAGCATTTT
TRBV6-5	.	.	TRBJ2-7	CASSYDKGPYEQYF	TGTGCCAGCAGTTACGACAAGGGGCCCTACGAGCAGTACTTC
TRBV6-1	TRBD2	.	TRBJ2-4	CASSELSSGRTSGRHIQYF	TGTGCCAGCAGTGAATTATCGAGCGGGAGGACTAGCGGGAGACACATTCAGTACTTC
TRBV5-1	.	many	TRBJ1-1	CASSDQAFF	TGCGCCAGCAGCGACCAAGCTTTCTTT
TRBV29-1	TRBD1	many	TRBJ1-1	CSVGTGYDEAFF	TGCAGCGTCGGGACAGGGTATGATGAAGCTTTCTTT
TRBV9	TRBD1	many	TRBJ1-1	CASSLKPEINRDRGSEAFF	TGTGCCAGCAGCCTGAAACCCGAAATTAACCGGGACAGGGGGAGTGAAGCTTTCTTT
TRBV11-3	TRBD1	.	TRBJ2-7	CASSFTGTGEREQYF	TGTGCCAGCAGCTTCACCGGGACAGGGGAGCGCGAGCAGTACTTC
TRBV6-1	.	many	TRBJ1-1	CASTQRQQAGTEAFF	TGTGCCAGCACCCAAAGACAGCAAGCGGGCACTGAAGCTTTCTTT
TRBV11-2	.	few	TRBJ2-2	CASSLEPGGELFF	TGTGCCAGCAGCTTAGAACCGGGCGGGGAGCTGTTTTTT
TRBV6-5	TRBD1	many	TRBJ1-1	CASNLDREGTEAFF	TGTGCCAGCAACCTGGACAGGGAGGGCACTGAAGCTTTCTTT
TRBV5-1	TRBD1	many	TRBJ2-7	CASRLTDRASYEQYF	TGCGCCAGCAGGCTAACCGACAGGGCATCCTACGAGCAGTACTTC
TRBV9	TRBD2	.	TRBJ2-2	CASSVPSGANTGELFF	TGTGCCAGCAGCGTACCCAGCGGGGCGAACACCGGGGAGCTGTTTTTT
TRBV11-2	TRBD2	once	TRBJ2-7	CASGHHLTSGKPHEQYF	TGTGCCAGCGGCCACCACCTGACTAGCGGGAAACCCCACGAGCAGTACTTC
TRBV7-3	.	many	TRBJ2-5	CARQGGEQETQYF	TGTGCCAGGCAGGGGGGGGAACAAGAGACCCAGTACTTC
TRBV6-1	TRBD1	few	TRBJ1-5	CASRRDRVRDSNQPQHF	TGTGCCAGCCGGCGGGACAGGGTTCGCGATAGCAATCAGCCCCAGCATTTT